These 11 T cell receptor beta chains share one sample of origin, sequenced in a study of T cell repertoires in cytomegalovirus infection. Their specific antigens are unknown. TCRdb re-called the reads through MiXCR, storing one row per CDR3 protein. Here the sample spans about 110,000 distinct CDR3 sequences, around 28% being singletons. This specimen was CD8+ T cells from cultured PBMCs, taken from culture after CMV antigen stimulation. The origin of the receptors is a human donor in good health (CMV status not recorded). Some clones in this sample may be carry-over from other donors' samples.

The sample holds a few counts of this clonotype. As DNA, the CDR3 is TGTGCCATCAGTGAGGCGGTAGATACGCAGTATTTT. This gives the protein CAISEAVDTQYF. The chain links TRBV10-3 to TRBJ2-3; D remains unclear. The germline CDR1 and CDR2 sequences are ENHRY and SYGVKD. This CDR3 has 12 amino acids. V lost 2 bases, J lost 5 bases, and 5 bases lay in between.

V gene TRBV12-3 or TRBV12-4 combines with J gene TRBJ1-4, with D uncertain. V gave up 4 bases and J gave up 7 bases, with 10 bases separating them. CDR3 length: 13 residues. CDR3 sequence (DNA): TGTGCCAGCAGTTCAGGACGGTTTGAAAAACTGTTTTTT. Translating gives CASSSGRFEKLFF.

This clonotype has only a few counts. The V gene is TRBV7-9, the J gene TRBJ2-5; 11 bases are a match to TRBD2. The CDR3 runs 19 residues. The V gene's germline CDR1 is SEHNR and CDR2 FQNEAQ (reference sequence). Unmatched junction bases numbered 16, after V lost 2 bases and J lost 5 bases. CDR3 loop: CASSLPSDVAGGPAETQYF. The CDR3 region has the DNA TGTGCCAGCAGCTTACCCTCGGACGTAGCGGGGGGGCCCGCGGAGACCCAGTACTTC.

This clonotype was seen more than once but under ten times. V and J are TRBV19 and TRBJ1-5, with 10 bases aligning to TRBD1. Germline V gives CDR1 LNHDA, CDR2 SQIVND (reference sequence). V was pared by 6 bases and J by 2 bases, with 4 bases of the junction left unmatched. This CDR3 spans 15 amino acids. The CDR3 DNA reads as TGTGCCAGTAGAGAGGGGACAGGGGGCAATCAGCCCCAGCATTTT. Translation gives CASREGTGGNQPQHF.

This chain links TRBV5-1 with TRBJ1-1, with D hard to call. The V end lost 4 bases, the J end lost 0 bases, and 10 bases lay between the germline ends. CDR3 length equals 14 residues. From germline, CDR1 is SGHRS and CDR2 YFSETQ. CDR3 sequence: CASSGRAMNTEAFF. In DNA, the CDR3 is TGCGCCAGCAGCGGGAGGGCCATGAACACTGAAGCTTTCTTT.

This rearrangement joins TRBV4-1 to TRBJ1-2; the D is unclear. Germline CDR1 and CDR2: MGHRA and YSYEKL. V dropped 0 bases and J dropped 3 bases, with 8 bases sitting between them. This CDR3 has 14 amino acids. CDR3 coding DNA: TGCGCCAGCAGCCAAGACACTGACGACTATGGCTACACCTTC. Its protein is CASSQDTDDYGYTF.

The sample holds a few counts of this clonotype. The J gene is TRBJ2-2, the V gene TRBV4-1, with D hard to call. Germline CDR1 and CDR2: MGHRA and YSYEKL. The length of the CDR3 is 14 residues. The V and J ends lost 0 bases and 6 bases respectively, with 8 bases between them. CDR3 sequence (DNA): TGCGCCAGCAGCCAAGATTACGGGTCCGGGGAGCTGTTTTTT. This translates into CASSQDYGSGELFF.

This clonotype was recorded a few times. The V call is TRBV2, the J call TRBJ2-7, with a weak D call TRBD1 (5 bases). CDR1 SNHLY and CDR2 FYNNEI come from the germline V gene. V was cut by 2 bases and J by 4 bases, with 15 bases left in between. This CDR3 has 15 residues. Here the CDR3 reads CASSETLNDSYEQYF. For the CDR3, the DNA is TGTGCCAGCAGTGAAACCCTCAATGACAGTTACGAGCAGTACTTC.

The rearrangement links TRBV2 to TRBJ2-1; no reliable D call. The V end was cut by 6 bases, the J end by 7 bases, with 10 bases between. This CDR3 is built from 12 residues. Germline lookup yields CDR1 SNHLY and CDR2 FYNNEI. CDR3 sequence reads: CASSLIRNEQFF. CDR3 coding DNA: TGTGCCAGCAGCTTGATTAGGAATGAGCAGTTCTTC.

The chain uses TRBV29-1 and TRBJ2-3; D is unclear. This CDR3 region has 13 residues. The V end was cut by 0 bases, the J end by 4 bases, with 8 bases between. The germline CDR1 and CDR2 sequences are SQVTM and ANQGSEA. CDR3 loop: CSVEETAADTQYF. The CDR3 region has the DNA TGCAGCGTTGAAGAAACTGCTGCAGATACGCAGTATTTT.

This clonotype was seen repeatedly, ten times or more. DNA of the CDR3: TGTGCCAGCAGCCAAGGAGGGGGGGACTACAATGAGCAGTTCTTC. Its translation: CASSQGGGDYNEQFF. The J gene is TRBJ2-1, the V gene TRBV14; D is possibly TRBD2 (7 bases). CDR3 length: 15 amino acids. Trimming removed 1 base at V and 3 bases at J, with 10 bases between. CDR1 is SGHDN and CDR2 is FVKESK in the germline V gene. Full variable domain (remainder filled in from reference TRBV14 and TRBJ2-1): EAGVTQFPSHSVIEKGQTVTLRCDPISGHDNLYWYRRVMGKEIKFLLHFVKESKQDESGMPNNRFLAERTGGTYSTLKVQPAELEDSGVYFCASSQGGGDYNEQFFGPGTRLTVL.